The clone carrying this T cell receptor beta chain was recorded only once. Regions amplified from RNA transcripts were the TCR beta CDR3 regions. HTBI primers drove first-round RT-PCR of the TCR CDR3. TCRdb re-called the multiplex PCR reads through MiXCR, storing one row per CDR3 protein. The table includes approximately 740,000 distinct CDR3 sequences, about 15% detected once. Graves' hyperthyroidism qualified as stable when ophthalmopathy did not progress within 18 months. Diagnosis rested on symptoms, serum thyroxine and TRAb, thyroid ultrasound, and orbital computed tomography. Isolation of PBMCs was performed on around 9.7 ml fresh peripheral blood. The data belong to a study of T cells in Graves' hyperthyroidism and ophthalmopathy. CDR3 length equals 16 residues. The ends were cut back, 6 bases at V and 2 bases at J, with 19 bases in the middle. Per the germline V gene, CDR1 is SEHNR and CDR2 is FQNEAQ (reference sequence).

The rearrangement uses TRBV7-9 and TRBJ2-5, with TRBD1 as a possible D gene (5 bases). This TCR was recovered from a woman aged 18 to 35 with Graves' hyperthyroidism. Input material: blood. CDR3 DNA: TGTGCCAGCAGTCATAGTAACAGGAAAATTCAAGAGACCCAGTACTTC. Translation gives CASSHSNRKIQETQYF.